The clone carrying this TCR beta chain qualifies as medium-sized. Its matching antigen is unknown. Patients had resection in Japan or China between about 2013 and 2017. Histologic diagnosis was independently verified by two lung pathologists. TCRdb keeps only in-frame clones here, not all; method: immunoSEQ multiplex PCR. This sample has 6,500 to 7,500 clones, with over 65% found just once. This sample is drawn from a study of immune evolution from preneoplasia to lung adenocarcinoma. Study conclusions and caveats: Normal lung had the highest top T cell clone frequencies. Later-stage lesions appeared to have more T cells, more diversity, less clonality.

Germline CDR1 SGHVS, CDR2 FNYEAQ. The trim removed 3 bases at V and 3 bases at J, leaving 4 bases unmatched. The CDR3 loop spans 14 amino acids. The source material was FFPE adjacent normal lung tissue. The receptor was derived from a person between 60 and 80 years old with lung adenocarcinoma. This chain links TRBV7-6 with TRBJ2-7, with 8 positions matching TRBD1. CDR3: CASSFSGTGYEQYF. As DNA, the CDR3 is TGTGCCAGCAGCTTCTCCGGGACAGGCTACGAGCAGTACTTC.